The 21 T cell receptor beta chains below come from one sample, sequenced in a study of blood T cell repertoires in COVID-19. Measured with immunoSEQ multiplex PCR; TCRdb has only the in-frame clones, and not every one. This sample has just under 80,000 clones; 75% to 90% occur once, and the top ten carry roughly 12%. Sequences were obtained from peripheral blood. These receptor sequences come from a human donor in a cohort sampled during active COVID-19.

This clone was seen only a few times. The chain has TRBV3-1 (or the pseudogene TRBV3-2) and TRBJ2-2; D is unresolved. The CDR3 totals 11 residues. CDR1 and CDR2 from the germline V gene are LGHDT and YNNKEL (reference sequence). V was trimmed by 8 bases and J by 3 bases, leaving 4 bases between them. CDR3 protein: CASRDTGELFF. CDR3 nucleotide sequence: TGTGCCAGCCGGGACACCGGGGAGCTGTTTTTT.

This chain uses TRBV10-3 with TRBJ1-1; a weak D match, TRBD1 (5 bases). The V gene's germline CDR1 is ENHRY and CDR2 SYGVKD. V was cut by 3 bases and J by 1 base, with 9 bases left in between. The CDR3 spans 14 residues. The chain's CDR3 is CAISDGQANTEAFF. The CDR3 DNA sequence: TGTGCCATCAGTGACGGACAAGCGAACACTGAAGCTTTCTTT.

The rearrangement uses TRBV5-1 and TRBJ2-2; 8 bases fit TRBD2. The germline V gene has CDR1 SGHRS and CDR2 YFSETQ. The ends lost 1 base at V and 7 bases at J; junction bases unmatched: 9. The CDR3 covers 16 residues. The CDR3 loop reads CASSLSLLADHGELFF. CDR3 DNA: TGCGCCAGCAGCTTGAGTTTACTAGCGGACCACGGGGAGCTGTTTTTT. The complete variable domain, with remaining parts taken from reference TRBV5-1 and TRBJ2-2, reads KAGVTQTPRYLIKTRGQQVTLSCSPISGHRSVSWYQQTPGQGLQFLFEYFSETQRNKGNFPGRFSGRQFSNSRSEMNVSTLELGDSALYLCASSLSLLADHGELFFGEGSRLTVL.

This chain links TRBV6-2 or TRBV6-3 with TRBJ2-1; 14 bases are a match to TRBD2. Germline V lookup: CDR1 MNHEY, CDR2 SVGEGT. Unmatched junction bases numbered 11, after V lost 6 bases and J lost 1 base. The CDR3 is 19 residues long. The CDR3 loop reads CASSPAAGTSGSSYNEQFF. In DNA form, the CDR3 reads TGTGCCAGCAGCCCAGCGGCCGGGACTAGCGGGAGTTCCTACAATGAGCAGTTCTTC.

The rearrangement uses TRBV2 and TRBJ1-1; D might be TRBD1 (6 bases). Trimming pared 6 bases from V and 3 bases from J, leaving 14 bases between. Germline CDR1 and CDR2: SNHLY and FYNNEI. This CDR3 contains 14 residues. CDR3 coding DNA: TGTGCCAGCAGCCGGGGAGGGGGGTACACTGAAGCTTTCTTT. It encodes CASSRGGGYTEAFF.

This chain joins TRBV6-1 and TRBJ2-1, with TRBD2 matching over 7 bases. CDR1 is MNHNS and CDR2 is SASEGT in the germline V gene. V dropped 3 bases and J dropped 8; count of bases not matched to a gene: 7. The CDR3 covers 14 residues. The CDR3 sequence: CASSEVAAGDEQFF. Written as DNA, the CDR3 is TGTGCCAGCAGTGAGGTAGCGGCGGGAGATGAGCAGTTCTTC.

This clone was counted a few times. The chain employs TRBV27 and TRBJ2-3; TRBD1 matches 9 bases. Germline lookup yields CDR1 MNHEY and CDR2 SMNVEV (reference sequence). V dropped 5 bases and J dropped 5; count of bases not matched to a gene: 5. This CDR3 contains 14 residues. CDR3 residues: CASSPGQGLDTQYF. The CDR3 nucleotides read TGTGCCAGCAGTCCGGGACAGGGTTTAGATACGCAGTATTTT.

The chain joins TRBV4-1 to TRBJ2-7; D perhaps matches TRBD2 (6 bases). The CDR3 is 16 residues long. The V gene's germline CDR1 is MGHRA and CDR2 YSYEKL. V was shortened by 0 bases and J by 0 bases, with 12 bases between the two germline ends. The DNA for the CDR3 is TGCGCCAGCAGCCAAGATTTTAGTAGCGGCTCCTACGAGCAGTACTTC. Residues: CASSQDFSSGSYEQYF.

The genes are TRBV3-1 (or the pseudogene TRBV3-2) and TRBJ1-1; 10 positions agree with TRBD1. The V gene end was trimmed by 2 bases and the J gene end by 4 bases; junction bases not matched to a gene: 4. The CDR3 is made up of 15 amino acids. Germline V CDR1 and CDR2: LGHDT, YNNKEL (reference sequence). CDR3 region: CASSQWDRGSTEAFF. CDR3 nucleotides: TGTGCCAGCAGCCAATGGGACAGGGGATCCACTGAAGCTTTCTTT.

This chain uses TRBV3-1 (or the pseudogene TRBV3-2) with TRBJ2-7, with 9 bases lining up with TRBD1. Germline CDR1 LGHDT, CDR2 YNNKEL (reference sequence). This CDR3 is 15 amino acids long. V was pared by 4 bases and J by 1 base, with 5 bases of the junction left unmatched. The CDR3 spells CASSRGQGISYEQYF. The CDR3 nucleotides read TGTGCCAGCAGCCGAGGACAGGGGATATCCTACGAGCAGTACTTC.

CDR3 loop: CASRTVSTEAFF. CDR3 nucleotides: TGTGCCAGCCGGACAGTAAGCACTGAAGCTTTCTTT. This chain joins TRBV2 and TRBJ1-1; weak D call: TRBD1 (6 bases). V was shortened by 8 bases and J by 4 bases, with 11 bases between the two germline ends. CDR1 SNHLY and CDR2 FYNNEI come from the germline V gene. This CDR3 has 12 amino acids.

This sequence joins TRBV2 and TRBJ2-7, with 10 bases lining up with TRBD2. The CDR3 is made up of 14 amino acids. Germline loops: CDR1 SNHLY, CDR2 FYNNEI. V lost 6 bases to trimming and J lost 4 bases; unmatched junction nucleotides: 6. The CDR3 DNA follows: TGTGCCAGCAGAGCAAGCGGGGGGGGTTACGAGCAGTACTTC. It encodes CASRASGGGYEQYF.

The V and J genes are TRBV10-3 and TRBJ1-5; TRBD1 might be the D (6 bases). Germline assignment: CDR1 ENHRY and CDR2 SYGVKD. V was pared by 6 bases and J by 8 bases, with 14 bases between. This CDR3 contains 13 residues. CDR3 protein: CAIRGGQGEPQHF. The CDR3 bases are TGTGCCATCAGAGGGGGACAAGGAGAGCCCCAGCATTTT.

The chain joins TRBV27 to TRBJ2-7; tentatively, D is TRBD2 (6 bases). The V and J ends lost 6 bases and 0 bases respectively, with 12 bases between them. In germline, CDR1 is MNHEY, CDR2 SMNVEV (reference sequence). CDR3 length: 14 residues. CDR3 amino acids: CASRVARDSYEQYF. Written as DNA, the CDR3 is TGTGCCAGCAGGGTCGCGCGGGACTCCTACGAGCAGTACTTC.

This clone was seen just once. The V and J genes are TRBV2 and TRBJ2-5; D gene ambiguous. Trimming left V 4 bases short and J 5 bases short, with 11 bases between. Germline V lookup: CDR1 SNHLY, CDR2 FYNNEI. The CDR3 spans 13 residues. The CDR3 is CASSGLSGETQYF. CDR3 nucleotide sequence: TGTGCCAGCAGTGGCCTCAGTGGTGAGACCCAGTACTTC.

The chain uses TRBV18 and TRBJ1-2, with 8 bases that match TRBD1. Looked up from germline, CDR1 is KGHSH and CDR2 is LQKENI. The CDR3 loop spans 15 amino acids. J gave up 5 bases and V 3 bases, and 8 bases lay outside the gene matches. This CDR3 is CASSPPGQGSYGYTF. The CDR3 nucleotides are TGTGCCAGCTCACCTCCCGGACAGGGAAGTTATGGCTACACCTTC.

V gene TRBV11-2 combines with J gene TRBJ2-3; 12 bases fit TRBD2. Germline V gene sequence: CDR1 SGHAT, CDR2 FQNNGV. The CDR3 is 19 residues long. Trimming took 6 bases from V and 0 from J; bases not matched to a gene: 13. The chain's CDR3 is CASSSTSGTSGQSTDTQYF. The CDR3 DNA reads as TGTGCCAGCAGTTCGACCTCCGGGACTAGCGGGCAGAGCACAGATACGCAGTATTTT.

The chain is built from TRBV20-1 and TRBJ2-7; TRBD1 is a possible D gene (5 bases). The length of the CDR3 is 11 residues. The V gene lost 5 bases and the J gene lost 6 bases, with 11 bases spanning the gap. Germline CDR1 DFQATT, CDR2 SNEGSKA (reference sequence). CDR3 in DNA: TGCAGTGCTGCATCAGGGTCCGAGCAGTACTTC. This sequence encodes CSAASGSEQYF.

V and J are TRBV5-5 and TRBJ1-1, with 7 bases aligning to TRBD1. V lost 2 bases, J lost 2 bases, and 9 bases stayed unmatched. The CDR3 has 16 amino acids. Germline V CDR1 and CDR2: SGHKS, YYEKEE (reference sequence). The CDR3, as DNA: TGTGCCAGCAGCTTCCTACAGGGGAAGAGAAACACTGAAGCTTTCTTT. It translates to CASSFLQGKRNTEAFF.

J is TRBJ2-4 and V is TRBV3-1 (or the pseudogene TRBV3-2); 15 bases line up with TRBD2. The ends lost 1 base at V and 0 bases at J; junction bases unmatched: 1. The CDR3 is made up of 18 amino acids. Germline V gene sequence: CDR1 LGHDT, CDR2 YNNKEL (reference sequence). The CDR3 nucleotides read TGTGCCAGCAGCCAAGGGGGACTAGCGGGAGGAGCCAAAAACATTCAGTACTTC. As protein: CASSQGGLAGGAKNIQYF.

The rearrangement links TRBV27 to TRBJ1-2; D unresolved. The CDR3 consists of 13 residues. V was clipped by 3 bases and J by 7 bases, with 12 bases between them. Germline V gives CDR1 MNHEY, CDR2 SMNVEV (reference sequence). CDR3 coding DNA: TGTGCCAGCAGTTTTGGCGGTTCGCTTGGCTACACCTTC. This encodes CASSFGGSLGYTF.